What follows are 21 T cell receptor beta chains derived from one specimen sequenced in a study of cytomegalovirus exposure and HLA in healthy donors. Researchers ran the PCR with 60 Vbeta and 13 Jbeta primers. TCRdb's copy holds only in-frame clones and misses some; the assay was immunoSEQ multiplex PCR. Of about 250,000 clones listed, roughly 70% are singletons. The sample consisted of PBMCs. The receptors stem from a female donor in good health and CMV-seronegative.

CDR3 nucleotide sequence: TGTGCCAGCAGCCCCGATGAGTGGGGGCTGGGAGCTTTCTTT. This encodes CASSPDEWGLGAFF. V gene TRBV7-2 combines with J gene TRBJ1-1, with D possibly being TRBD1 (6 bases). Germline assignment: CDR1 SGHTA and CDR2 FQGNSA. Trimming took 5 bases from V and 10 from J, leaving 20 bases between them. The CDR3 loop spans 14 amino acids.

The CDR3 bases are TGTGCCAGCAGCGCCCGACTCGATTCCTACGAGCAGTACTTC. Encoded protein: CASSARLDSYEQYF. The V call is TRBV7-9, the J call TRBJ2-7; no reliable D call. CDR3 size: 14 residues. Trimming left V 5 bases short and J 1 base short, with 12 bases between. Germline V gene lookup returns CDR1 SEHNR and CDR2 FQNEAQ (reference sequence).

The sample holds a few counts of this clone. The chain uses TRBV18 and TRBJ2-7; TRBD2 matches 8 bases. Looked up from germline, CDR1 is KGHSH and CDR2 is LQKENI. The CDR3 length is 13 residues. The J segment lost 6 bases and the V segment lost 3 bases, leaving 4 bases of the junction unmatched. The CDR3 reads CASSPRGGSEQYF. The CDR3 bases are TGTGCCAGCTCACCTCGGGGGGGGAGCGAGCAGTACTTC.

The chain is built from TRBV2 and TRBJ2-3; the match to TRBD1 covers 11 bases. V gave up 4 bases and J gave up 4 bases; unmatched junction bases: 7. Germline CDR1 SNHLY, CDR2 FYNNEI. The CDR3 has 16 residues. The CDR3, as DNA: TGTGCCAGCAGTGCACCGGGACAGGGGGAGGCAGATACGCAGTATTTT. Its protein product is CASSAPGQGEADTQYF.

The sample holds one count of this clone. The chain combines TRBV7-9 with TRBJ1-1; the D gene is possibly TRBD1 (5 bases). Per the germline V gene, CDR1 is SEHNR and CDR2 is FQNEAQ (reference sequence). V shed 6 bases and J shed 11 bases, with 19 bases lying between them. This CDR3 spans 13 amino acids. The CDR3 protein is CASSLLGEEKAFF. In DNA, the CDR3 is TGTGCCAGCAGTCTCCTAGGGGAGGAGAAGGCTTTCTTT.

This chain connects TRBV5-1 to TRBJ2-3; 9 bases are a match to TRBD2. The V and J ends lost 4 bases and 2 bases, in that order; junction bases with no gene match: 8. This CDR3 spans 16 amino acids. Germline CDR1 SGHRS, CDR2 YFSETQ. CDR3 coding DNA: TGCGCCAGCAGCCTCGGGACTAGCCCGAACACAGATACGCAGTATTTT. Residues: CASSLGTSPNTDTQYF. The whole variable domain, filled in from reference TRBV5-1 and TRBJ2-3, reads KAGVTQTPRYLIKTRGQQVTLSCSPISGHRSVSWYQQTPGQGLQFLFEYFSETQRNKGNFPGRFSGRQFSNSRSEMNVSTLELGDSALYLCASSLGTSPNTDTQYFGPGTRLTVL.

The CDR3 bases are TGTGCCAGCTCACCAACAGGCCTTAACACCGGGGAGCTGTTTTTT. Protein: CASSPTGLNTGELFF. This sequence joins TRBV18 and TRBJ2-2, with D possibly matching TRBD1 (5 bases). Trimming shortened V by 2 bases and J by 2 bases, and 9 bases separated the two germline ends. CDR3 length equals 15 residues. CDR1 and CDR2 from the germline V gene are KGHSH and LQKENI. The whole variable domain, remainder taken from reference TRBV18 and TRBJ2-2, is NAGVMQNPRHLVRRRGQEARLRCSPMKGHSHVYWYRQLPEEGLKFMVYLQKENIIDESGMPKERFSAEFPKEGPSILRIQQVVRGDSAAYFCASSPTGLNTGELFFGEGSRLTVL.

The chain joins TRBV7-9 to TRBJ1-2; D may be TRBD1 (6 bases). Germline CDR1 reads SEHNR; CDR2 reads FQNEAQ (reference sequence). This CDR3 is 14 amino acids long. The germline V and J ends were trimmed by 2 bases and 6 bases, with 13 bases remaining between them. The CDR3 nucleotides read TGTGCCAGCAGCTTATGGGGGGGCCCAGATGGCTACACCTTC. Protein product: CASSLWGGPDGYTF.

The CDR3 protein is CASSQPDRYYGYTF. CDR3 DNA: TGCGCCAGCAGCCAGCCCGACAGATACTATGGCTACACCTTC. This chain joins TRBV4-1 and TRBJ1-2; possibly TRBD1 for D (5 bases). CDR3 size: 14 residues. Trimming took off 3 bases at V and 3 bases at J, with 11 bases between the two ends. The germline CDR1 and CDR2 sequences are MGHRA and YSYEKL.

The chain joins TRBV5-1 to TRBJ1-1, with 8 bases identical to TRBD1. The CDR3 consists of 14 residues. Unmatched junction bases numbered 5, after V lost 3 bases and J lost 4 bases. Germline V gene lookup returns CDR1 SGHRS and CDR2 YFSETQ. The chain's CDR3 is CASSSGQGGTEAFF. The CDR3, as DNA: TGCGCCAGCAGCTCAGGACAGGGAGGCACTGAAGCTTTCTTT.

This chain's CDR3 is CAWSVDFYTDTQYF. In DNA, the CDR3 is TGTGCCTGGAGTGTAGACTTTTACACAGATACGCAGTATTTT. The chain combines TRBV30 with TRBJ2-3; D unclear. Trimming removed 0 bases at V and 2 bases at J, with 9 bases between. Germline values: CDR1 GTSNPN, CDR2 SVGIG (reference sequence). This CDR3 region has 14 residues.

This clone was detected only a few times. The chain recombines TRBV10-2 with TRBJ2-1; possibly TRBD2 for D (6 bases). Trimming pared 7 bases from V and 4 bases from J, leaving 20 bases between. Germline assignment: CDR1 WSHSY and CDR2 SAAADI. This CDR3 is built from 16 residues. CDR3 amino acids: CASNSGRGSGYNEQFF. The CDR3 DNA sequence: TGCGCCAGCAATTCCGGCCGCGGTAGCGGTTACAATGAGCAGTTCTTC.

This chain uses TRBV11-3 with TRBJ2-3; maybe TRBD2 (5 bases). CDR1 and CDR2 from the germline V gene are SGHNT and YENEEA. The CDR3 has 12 amino acids. Trimming stripped 5 bases from V and 3 bases from J, with 6 bases between. The CDR3: CASSRETDTQYF. The DNA for the CDR3 is TGTGCCAGCAGCCGGGAAACAGATACGCAGTATTTT.

This chain links TRBV5-1 with TRBJ2-3; D not certain. The CDR3 has 12 residues. V gave up 0 bases and J gave up 6 bases, with 5 bases separating them. Germline V CDR1 and CDR2: SGHRS, YFSETQ. CDR3 nucleotides: TGCGCCAGCAGCTTGGATGAGGATACGCAGTATTTT. Encoded protein: CASSLDEDTQYF.

This clone appeared a few times. This chain links TRBV6-1 with TRBJ1-2; maybe TRBD1 (5 bases). This CDR3 spans 15 amino acids. The germline CDR1 and CDR2 sequences are MNHNS and SASEGT. V dropped 0 bases and J dropped 2 bases, with 10 bases sitting between them. This CDR3 reads CASSEAPRENYGYTF. The CDR3 DNA reads as TGTGCCAGCAGTGAAGCGCCCAGGGAAAACTATGGCTACACCTTC.

The genes are TRBV2 and TRBJ2-3, with 7 bases aligning to TRBD1. This CDR3 comprises 14 residues. Germline assignment: CDR1 SNHLY and CDR2 FYNNEI. The V gene end was trimmed by 4 bases and the J gene end by 1 base; junction bases not matched to a gene: 2. The CDR3 sequence: CASSVRGRTDTQYF. The CDR3 bases are TGTGCCAGCAGTGTTAGGGGGCGCACAGATACGCAGTATTTT.

This chain uses TRBV7-9 with TRBJ2-2, with a weak D call TRBD2 (6 bases). Germline V gives CDR1 SEHNR, CDR2 FQNEAQ (reference sequence). Trimming stripped 4 bases from V and 6 bases from J, with 12 bases between. This CDR3 contains 14 residues. CDR3 bases: TGTGCCAGCAGCTCGGGACTCCTCCCCGGGGAGCTGTTTTTT. Translation gives CASSSGLLPGELFF.

The genes are TRBV5-6 and TRBJ1-6; 7 nucleotides match TRBD1. Looked up from germline, CDR1 is SGHDT and CDR2 is YYEEEE. The CDR3 extends over 16 amino acids. V trimming: 0 bases; J trimming: 6 bases; junction bases outside the gene matches: 6. In nucleotides, the CDR3 is TGTGCCAGCAGCTTGGAGACAGGGTGGGTTAATTCACCCCTCCACTTT. Encoded protein: CASSLETGWVNSPLHF.

The V and J genes are TRBV4-2 and TRBJ2-7; TRBD1 matches at 7 bases. CDR3 size: 16 residues. The V segment lost 1 base and the J segment 2 bases; nucleotides outside the gene matches: 8. Germline V gene sequence: CDR1 LGHNA, CDR2 YNFKEQ. The CDR3: CASSQVWGRGTYEQYF. CDR3 nucleotide sequence: TGTGCCAGCAGCCAAGTCTGGGGCAGGGGGACCTACGAGCAGTACTTC.

The chain employs TRBV5-1 and TRBJ2-5; a possible D gene is TRBD2 (6 bases). The better agreement between TRBJ2-7 and the DNA end casts doubt on the J call. Germline CDR1 and CDR2: SGHRS and YFSETQ. The CDR3 runs 13 residues. The CDR3 is CASSLYGSDEQYF. CDR3 DNA: TGCGCCAGCAGCTTGTACGGGAGCGACGAGCAGTACTTC.

The chain is built from TRBV2 and TRBJ1-4, with D perhaps matching TRBD1 (6 bases). This CDR3 contains 14 residues. The germline CDR1 and CDR2 sequences are SNHLY and FYNNEI. The germline V and J ends were trimmed by 11 bases and 8 bases, with 21 bases remaining between them. CDR3 protein: CACATGGGQEKLFF. The CDR3 region has the DNA TGTGCCTGCGCCACGGGTGGGGGCCAGGAAAAACTGTTTTTT.